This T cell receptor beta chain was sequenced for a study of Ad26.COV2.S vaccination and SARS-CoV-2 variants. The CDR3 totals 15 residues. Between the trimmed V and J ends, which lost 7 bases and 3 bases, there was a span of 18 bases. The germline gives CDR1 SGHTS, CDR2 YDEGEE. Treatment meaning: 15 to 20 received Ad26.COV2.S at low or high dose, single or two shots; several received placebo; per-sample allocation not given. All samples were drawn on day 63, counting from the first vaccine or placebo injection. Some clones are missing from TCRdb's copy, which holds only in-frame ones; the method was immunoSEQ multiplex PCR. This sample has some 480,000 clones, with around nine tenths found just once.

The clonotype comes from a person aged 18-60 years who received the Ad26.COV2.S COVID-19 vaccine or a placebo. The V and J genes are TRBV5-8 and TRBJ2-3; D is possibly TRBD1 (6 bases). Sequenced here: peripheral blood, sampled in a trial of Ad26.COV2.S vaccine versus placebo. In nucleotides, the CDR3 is TGTGCCAGCCCTAACAGGGTTTGTTGTACAGATACGCAGTATTTT. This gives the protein CASPNRVCCTDTQYF.